Shown below are 10 T cell receptor beta chains from a single sample sequenced in a study of shared clonotypes between healthy human individuals. TCRdb's table, derived via immunoSEQ multiplex PCR, lists solely in-frame clones and lacks some. The sample yields millions of clones, around nine tenths seen once. Sequencing input: naive CD4+ T cells sorted from blood. The subset here: CD45RA+ positively selected. All receptors derive from a man aged 18 to 29 in good health.

V gene TRBV5-1 combines with J gene TRBJ2-3; D remains unclear. The CDR3 consists of 14 residues. The V and J ends lost 0 bases and 6 bases respectively, with 11 bases between them. CDR1 and CDR2 (germline): SGHRS, YFSETQ. For the CDR3, the DNA is TGCGCCAGCAGCTTGGGACTCACCCCGGATACGCAGTATTTT. This codes for CASSLGLTPDTQYF.

This sequence joins TRBV10-1 and TRBJ2-5, with 8 bases fitting TRBD1. The CDR3 totals 14 residues. Trimming at V came to 8 bases and at J to 6 bases, leaving 11 bases not matched to a gene. Germline CDR1 and CDR2: WNHNN and SYGVQD (reference sequence). The CDR3 is CASHLGGQGQTQYF. CDR3 coding DNA: TGCGCCAGCCACTTAGGAGGACAGGGACAGACCCAGTACTTC.

The chain couples TRBV14 to TRBJ2-1; 8 bases match TRBD2. The V and J ends lost 4 bases and 8 bases, in that order; junction bases with no gene match: 7. Germline V gene data show CDR1 as SGHDN and CDR2 as FVKESK. The CDR3 contains 14 residues. The CDR3 region is CASSPGLAGDEQFF. The CDR3 nucleotides read TGTGCCAGCAGCCCAGGCCTAGCGGGTGATGAGCAGTTCTTC.

V is TRBV6-5 and J is TRBJ1-2; D gene ambiguous. Germline V gives CDR1 MNHEY, CDR2 SVGAGI. The CDR3 is 13 residues long. The V gene lost 8 bases and the J gene lost 2 bases, with 12 bases spanning the gap. The CDR3 spells CASQRKGNYGYTF. The CDR3, as DNA: TGTGCCAGCCAGAGAAAAGGGAACTATGGCTACACCTTC.

A single count supports this clone. The junction differs from germline at one of its ends, possibly a read error. Other nucleotide sequences from this sample produce the same CDR3. This sequence joins TRBV29-1 and TRBJ1-1, with D unresolved. This CDR3 is built from 14 residues. The germline gives CDR1 SQVTM, CDR2 ANQGSEA. CDR3 protein: CSVVGLLSTTEAFF. CDR3 coding DNA: TGCAGCGTTGTAGGACTACTGTCGACCACTGAGGCTTTCTTT.

The chain uses TRBV5-4 and TRBJ1-2, with 7 bases that match TRBD1. The germline V gene has CDR1 SGHNT and CDR2 YYREEE (reference sequence). The CDR3 consists of 14 residues. V lost 2 bases to trimming and J lost 2 bases; unmatched junction nucleotides: 3. Written as DNA, the CDR3 is TGTGCCAGCAGCTTAGGGGGCTGGAACTATGGCTACACCTTC. Protein sequence: CASSLGGWNYGYTF.

The chain couples TRBV18 to TRBJ2-7; D possibly corresponds to TRBD2 (7 bases). Deletions cut 3 bases from V and 1 base from J, with 19 bases between. The CDR3 loop spans 17 amino acids. Germline CDR1 reads KGHSH; CDR2 reads LQKENI. CDR3: CASSPPWGGFLSYEQYF. Here the CDR3 DNA reads TGTGCCAGCTCACCGCCTTGGGGGGGCTTTTTGTCCTACGAGCAGTACTTC.

J is TRBJ2-2 and V is TRBV6-6; 9 bases line up with TRBD1. This CDR3 region has 14 residues. The germline gives CDR1 MNHNY, CDR2 SVGAGI (reference sequence). The V segment lost 6 bases and the J segment 7 bases; nucleotides outside the gene matches: 6. CDR3 nucleotides: TGTGCCAGCAGATTACAGGGGGCAGTCGGGGAGCTGTTTTTT. Translated: CASRLQGAVGELFF.

The CDR3 coding sequence is TGTGCCAGCTCACCCTTTATGGGCGGACAGACTAATCAGCCCCAGCATTTT. Amino acid sequence: CASSPFMGGQTNQPQHF. V usage is TRBV18 and J usage is TRBJ1-5, with D possibly being TRBD1 (6 bases). V lost 3 bases, J lost 4 bases, and 19 bases lay in between. The CDR3 has 17 residues. Germline values: CDR1 KGHSH, CDR2 LQKENI.

A note on this clone: This CDR3 is also generated by other DNA sequences in the sample. The chain couples TRBV6-6 to TRBJ2-3; 8 bases are shared with TRBD1. The germline CDR1 and CDR2 sequences are MNHNY and SVGAGI (reference sequence). The V gene end was trimmed by 7 bases and the J gene end by 2 bases; junction bases not matched to a gene: 5. This CDR3 has 14 residues. CDR3 protein: CASNDRGSTDTQYF. The CDR3 region has the DNA TGTGCCAGCAACGACAGGGGTTCCACAGATACGCAGTATTTT.